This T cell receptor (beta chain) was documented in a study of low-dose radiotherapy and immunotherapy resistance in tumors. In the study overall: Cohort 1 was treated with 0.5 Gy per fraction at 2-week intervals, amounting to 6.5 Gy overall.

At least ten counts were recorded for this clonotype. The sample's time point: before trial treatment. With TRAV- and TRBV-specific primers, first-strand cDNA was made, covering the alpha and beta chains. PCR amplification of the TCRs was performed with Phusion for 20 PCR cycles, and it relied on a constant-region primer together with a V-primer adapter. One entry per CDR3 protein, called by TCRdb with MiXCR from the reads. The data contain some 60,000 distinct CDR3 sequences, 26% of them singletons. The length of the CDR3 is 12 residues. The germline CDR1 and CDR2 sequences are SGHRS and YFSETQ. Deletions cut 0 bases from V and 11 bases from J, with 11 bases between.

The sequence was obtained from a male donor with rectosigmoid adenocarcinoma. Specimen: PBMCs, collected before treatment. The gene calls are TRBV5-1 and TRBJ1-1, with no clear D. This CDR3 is CASSLGENAAFF. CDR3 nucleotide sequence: TGCGCCAGCAGCTTGGGGGAGAACGCGGCTTTCTTT.